This T cell receptor beta chain was recorded in a study of T cell changes during pregnancy in multiple sclerosis. Germline V gene lookup returns CDR1 SEHNR and CDR2 FQNEAQ (reference sequence). J lost 2 bases, V lost 5 bases, and 2 bases had no gene match. The length of the CDR3 is 13 residues. TCRdb's copy holds only in-frame clones and misses some; the assay was immunoSEQ multiplex PCR. In the table there are approximately 93,000 clones, 80% to 95% of which are singletons. The receptor's source is a female donor in good health, enrolled as a control in a pregnancy study. The sample was peripheral blood, taken in the first trimester of pregnancy. V gene TRBV7-9 combines with J gene TRBJ2-5, with TRBD1 matching over 7 bases. The CDR3 sequence: CASSAQGQETQYF. CDR3 bases: TGTGCCAGCAGCGCACAGGGGCAAGAGACCCAGTACTTC.